This is a list of T cell receptor beta chains from one sample in a study of T-cell memory formation after mild COVID-19. MiXCR, applied by TCRdb to the 5' RACE reads, yields one record per CDR3 protein. The table shows more than 300,000 distinct CDR3 sequences, with over 11% occurring only once. The source material was PBMCs or a T cell subset sorted from them (not recorded which). These TCRs come from a man younger than 35 who had mild COVID-19 (a few samples of this study predate the infection). Cell type and time point are not known. Each CDR3 is given with its conserved first and last residue. The order of the fields is J gene, D gene, V gene, clone size, CDR3 protein, CDR3 DNA. A D gene is named only where the DNA matches it firmly. A row's size may be missing; if present it is once, few, many or a size class.

>TRBJ1-1|NA|TRBV20-1|NA
CSPRSAINTEAFF
TGCAGTCCCCGTAGTGCGATTAACACTGAAGCTTTCTTT
>TRBJ2-2|TRBD2|TRBV24-1|few
CATSDLNSGGDTGELFF
TGTGCCACCAGTGATTTGAATTCGGGGGGTGACACCGGGGAGCTGTTTTTT
>TRBJ2-7|TRBD1|TRBV4-1|many
CASSPRDRPYEQYF
TGCGCCAGCAGCCCCCGGGACAGGCCCTACGAGCAGTACTTC
>TRBJ2-5|NA|TRBV5-6|few
CASSFGYQETQYF
TGTGCCAGCAGCTTCGGGTACCAAGAGACCCAGTACTTC
>TRBJ2-1|TRBD2|TRBV4-3|few
CASSQDPAGYNEQFF
TGCGCCAGCAGCCAAGACCCAGCGGGGTACAATGAGCAGTTCTTC
>TRBJ2-5|NA|TRBV7-9|NA
CASSHEGETQYF
TGTGCCAGCAGCCACGAGGGGGAGACCCAGTACTTC
>TRBJ1-4|NA|TRBV5-1|NA
CASSTWTDEKLFF
TGCGCCAGCAGCACCTGGACAGATGAAAAACTGTTTTTT
>TRBJ2-7|NA|TRBV29-1|few
CSGMDLVSYEQYF
TGCAGCGGAATGGACCTTGTCTCCTACGAGCAGTACTTC
>TRBJ2-1|NA|TRBV4-3|few
CASSQDRDAEQFF
TGCGCCAGCAGCCAAGACAGGGATGCTGAGCAGTTCTTC
>TRBJ2-1|TRBD2|TRBV10-3|many
CAISGPGLAGGLF
TGTGCCATCAGTGGACCGGGACTAGCGGGGGGACTCTTC
>TRBJ1-4|TRBD1|TRBV6-6|few
CASSSDRVGEKLFF
TGTGCCAGCAGTTCTGACAGGGTGGGGGAAAAACTGTTTTTT
>TRBJ2-3|NA|TRBV4-3|few
CASSQGNVRTDTQYF
TGCGCCAGCAGCCAAGGAAACGTCCGCACAGATACGCAGTATTTT